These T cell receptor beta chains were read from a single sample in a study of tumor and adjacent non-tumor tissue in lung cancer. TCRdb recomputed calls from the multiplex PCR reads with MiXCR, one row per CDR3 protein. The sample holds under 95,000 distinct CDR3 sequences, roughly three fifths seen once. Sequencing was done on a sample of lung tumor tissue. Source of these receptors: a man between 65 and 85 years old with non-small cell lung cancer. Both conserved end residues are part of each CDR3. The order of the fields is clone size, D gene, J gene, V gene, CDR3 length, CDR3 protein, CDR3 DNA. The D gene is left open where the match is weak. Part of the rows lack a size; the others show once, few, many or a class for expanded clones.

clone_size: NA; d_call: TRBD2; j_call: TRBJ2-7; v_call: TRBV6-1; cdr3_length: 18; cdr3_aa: CARIQGQDLAGDSYEQYF; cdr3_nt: TGTGCCAGGATTCAGGGACAGGACCTAGCGGGAGACTCCTATGAGCAGTACTTC
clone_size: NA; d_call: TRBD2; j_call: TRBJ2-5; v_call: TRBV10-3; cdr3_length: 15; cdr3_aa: CTVSAPTGGPQTQYF; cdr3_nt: TGTACCGTCAGTGCCCCAACGGGAGGGCCTCAGACCCAGTACTTC
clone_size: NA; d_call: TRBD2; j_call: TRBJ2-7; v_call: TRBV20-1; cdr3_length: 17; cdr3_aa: CSAKETFELAGLYEQYF; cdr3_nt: TGCAGTGCTAAGGAGACCTTCGAACTAGCGGGCCTCTACGAGCAGTACTTC
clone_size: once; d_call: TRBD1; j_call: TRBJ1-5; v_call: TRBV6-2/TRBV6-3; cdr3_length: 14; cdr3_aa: CASSLTGGNEPLHF; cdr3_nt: TGTGCCAGCAGCTTGACAGGGGGCAATGAGCCCCTGCATTTT
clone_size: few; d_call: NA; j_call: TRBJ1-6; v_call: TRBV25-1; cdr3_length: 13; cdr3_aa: CASSEYRNSPLHF; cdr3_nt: TGTGCCAGCAGTGAATATAGGAACTCACCCCTCCACTTT
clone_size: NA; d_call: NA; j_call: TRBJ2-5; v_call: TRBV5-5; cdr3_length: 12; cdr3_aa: CAIGGSSGAQYF; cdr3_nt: TGTGCCATCGGCGGTTCCTCGGGGGCCCAGTACTTC
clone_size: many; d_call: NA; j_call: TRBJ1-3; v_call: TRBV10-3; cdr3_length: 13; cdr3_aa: CAIGRTGVDTIYF; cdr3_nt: TGTGCCATCGGTAGGACCGGTGTCGACACCATATATTTT
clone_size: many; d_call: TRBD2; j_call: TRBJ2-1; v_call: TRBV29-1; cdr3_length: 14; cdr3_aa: CSGGTSGRSYEQFF; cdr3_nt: TGCAGCGGGGGGACTAGCGGGAGATCTTACGAGCAGTTCTTC
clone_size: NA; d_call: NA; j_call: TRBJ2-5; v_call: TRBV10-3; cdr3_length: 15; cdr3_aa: CVISMGTKDVETQYF; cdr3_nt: TGTGTCATCAGCATGGGGACAAAAGATGTGGAGACCCAGTACTTC
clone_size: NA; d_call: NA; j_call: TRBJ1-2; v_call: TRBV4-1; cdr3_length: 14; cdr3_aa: CAGSQYPSSRGYTF; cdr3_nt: TGCGCCGGCAGCCAATACCCCTCGAGCCGGGGCTACACCTTC
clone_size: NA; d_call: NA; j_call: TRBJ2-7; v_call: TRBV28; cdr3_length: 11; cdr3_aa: CTSSLWGEQYF; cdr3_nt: TGTACAAGCAGTTTATGGGGCGAGCAGTACTTC
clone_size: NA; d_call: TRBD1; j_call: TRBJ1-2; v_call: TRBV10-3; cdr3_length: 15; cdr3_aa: CAINPGTGNNYGYTF; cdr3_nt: TGTGCCATCAACCCCGGGACAGGGAATAACTATGGCTACACCTTC
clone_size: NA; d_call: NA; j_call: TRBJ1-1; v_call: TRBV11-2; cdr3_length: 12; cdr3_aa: CASVVRIGEAFF; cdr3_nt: TGTGCCAGTGTCGTGAGGATAGGGGAGGCTTTCTTT
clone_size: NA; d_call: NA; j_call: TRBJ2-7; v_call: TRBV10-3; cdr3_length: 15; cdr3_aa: CTISSTLGGRYDQYF; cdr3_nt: TGTACCATCAGTTCGACCTTGGGGGGCAGGTACGACCAGTACTTC
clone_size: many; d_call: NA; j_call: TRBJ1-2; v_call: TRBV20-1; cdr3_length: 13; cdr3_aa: CSARDLGVYGYTF; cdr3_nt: TGCAGTGCTAGAGATCTGGGGGTGTATGGCTACACCTTC
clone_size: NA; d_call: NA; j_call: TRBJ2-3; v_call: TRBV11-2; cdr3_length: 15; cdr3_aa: CASSASQCLANTQYF; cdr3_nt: TGTGCCAGCAGCGCTAGTCAGTGTTTAGCAAATACGCAGTACTTT
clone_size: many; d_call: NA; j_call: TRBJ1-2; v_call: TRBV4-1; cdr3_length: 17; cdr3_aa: CASSQGPRSSLNYGYTF; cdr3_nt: TGCGCCAGCAGCCAGGGCCCGCGGAGTTCCCTAAACTATGGCTACACCTTC
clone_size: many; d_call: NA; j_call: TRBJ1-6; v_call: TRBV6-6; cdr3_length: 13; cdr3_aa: CASKSQGNSPLHF; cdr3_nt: TGTGCCAGCAAGAGTCAGGGTAATTCACCCCTCCACTTT
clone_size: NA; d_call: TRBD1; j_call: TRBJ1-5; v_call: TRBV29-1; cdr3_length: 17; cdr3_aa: CSVDVGTGGPSNQPQHF; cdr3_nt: TGCAGCGTAGACGTCGGGACAGGGGGTCCTAGCAATCAGCCCCAGCATTTT
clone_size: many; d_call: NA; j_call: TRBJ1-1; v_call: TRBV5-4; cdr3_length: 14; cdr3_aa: CASSGEGRSTEAFF; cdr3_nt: TGTGCCAGCAGCGGGGAGGGGAGGAGCACTGAAGCTTTCTTT
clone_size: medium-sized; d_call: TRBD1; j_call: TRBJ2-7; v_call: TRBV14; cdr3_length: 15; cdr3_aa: CASSQERGRYYEQYF; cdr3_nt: TGTGCCAGCAGCCAAGAAAGGGGGCGCTACTACGAGCAGTACTTC
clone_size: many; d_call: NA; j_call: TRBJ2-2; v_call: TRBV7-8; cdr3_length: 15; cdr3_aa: CASSHRTRRFGELFF; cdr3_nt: TGTGCCAGCAGCCACAGGACAAGGCGGTTTGGGGAGCTGTTTTTT
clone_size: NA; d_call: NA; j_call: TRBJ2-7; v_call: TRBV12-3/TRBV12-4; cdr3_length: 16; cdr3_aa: CASSLGQGLPSYEQYF; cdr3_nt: TGTGCCAGCAGTTTAGGTCAGGGGTTACCCTCCTACGAGCAGTACTTC
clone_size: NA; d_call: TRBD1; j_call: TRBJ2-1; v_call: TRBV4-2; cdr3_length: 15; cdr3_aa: CASSQLGQGYNEQLF; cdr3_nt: TGTGCCAGCAGCCAACTGGGACAGGGTTACAATGAGCAGCTCTTC
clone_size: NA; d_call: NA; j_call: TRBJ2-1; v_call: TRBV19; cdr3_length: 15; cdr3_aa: CATKLEGGSYNEQFF; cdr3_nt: TGTGCCACCAAACTGGAGGGGGGCTCCTACAATGAGCAGTTCTTC
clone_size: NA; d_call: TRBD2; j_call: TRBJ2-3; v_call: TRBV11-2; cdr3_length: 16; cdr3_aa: CAGSRPIAGVADTQYF; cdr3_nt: TGTGCCGGCAGCCGACCGATAGCGGGGGTGGCGGATACACAGTATTTT
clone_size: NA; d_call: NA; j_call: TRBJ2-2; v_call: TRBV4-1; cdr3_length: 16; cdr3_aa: CAKSQKRGTNTGKLFF; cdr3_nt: TGCGCCAAGAGCCAAAAACGGGGGACGAACACCGGGAAGCTGTTTTTT
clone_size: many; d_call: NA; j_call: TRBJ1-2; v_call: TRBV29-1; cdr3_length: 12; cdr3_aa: CSDRTVSYGYTF; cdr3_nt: TGCAGCGACCGGACAGTCTCCTATGGCTACACCTTC
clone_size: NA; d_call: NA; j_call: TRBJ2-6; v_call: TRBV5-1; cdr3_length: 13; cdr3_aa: CASTPGGANIQTF; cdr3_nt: TGCGCCAGCACCCCCGGTGGGGCCAACATCCAGACTTTC
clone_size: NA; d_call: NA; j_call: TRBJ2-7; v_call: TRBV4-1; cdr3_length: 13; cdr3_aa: CASSRPDRYEQYF; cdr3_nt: TGCGCCAGCAGCCGCCCCGACAGGTACGAGCAGTACTTC
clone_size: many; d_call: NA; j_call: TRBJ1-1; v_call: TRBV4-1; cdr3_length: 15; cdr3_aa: CASSFSRLRNTEAFF; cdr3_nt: TGCGCCAGCAGCTTTTCCAGACTGCGGAACACTGAAGCTTTCTTT
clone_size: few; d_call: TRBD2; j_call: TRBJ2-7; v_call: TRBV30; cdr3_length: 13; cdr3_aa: CAWSPSGLYEQYF; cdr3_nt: TGTGCCTGGAGCCCTAGCGGGCTCTACGAGCAGTACTTC
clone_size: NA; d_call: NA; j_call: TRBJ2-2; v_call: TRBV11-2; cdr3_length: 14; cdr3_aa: CASSPLGPRGDLFF; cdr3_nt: TGTGCAAGCAGCCCACTGGGGCCACGCGGTGATCTGTTTTTT
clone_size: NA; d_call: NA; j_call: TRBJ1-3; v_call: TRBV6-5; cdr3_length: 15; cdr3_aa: CASKRQGIRGNTIYF; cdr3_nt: TGTGCCAGCAAGAGACAAGGGATCCGTGGAAACACCATATATTTT
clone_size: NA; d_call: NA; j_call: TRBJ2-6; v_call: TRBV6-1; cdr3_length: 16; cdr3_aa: CVSSAEDSSGANALTF; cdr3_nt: TGTGTCAGTAGTGCCGAGGACAGCTCTGGGGCCAACGCCCTGACTTTC
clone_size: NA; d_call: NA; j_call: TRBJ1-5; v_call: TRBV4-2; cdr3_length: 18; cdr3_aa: CVSSQGRMQGMNNRPQHF; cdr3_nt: TGTGTCAGCAGCCAAGGGAGGATGCAGGGGATGAACAATCGGCCCCAGCATTTT
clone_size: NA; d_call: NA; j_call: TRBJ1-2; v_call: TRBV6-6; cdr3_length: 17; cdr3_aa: CASNYSSGAHRGYGYTF; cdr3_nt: TGTGCCAGCAATTACTCGTCGGGGGCCCACCGGGGCTATGGCTACACCTTC
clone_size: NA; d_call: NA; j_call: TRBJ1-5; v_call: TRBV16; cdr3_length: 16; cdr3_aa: CASSRERGRGDQPQHF; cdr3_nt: TGTGCCAGCAGCCGAGAGAGGGGCCGTGGGGATCAGCCCCAGCATTTT
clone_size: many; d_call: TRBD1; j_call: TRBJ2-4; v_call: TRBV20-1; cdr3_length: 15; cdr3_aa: CSAMGTGGSKNIQYF; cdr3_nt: TGCAGTGCTATGGGGACAGGGGGGTCCAAAAACATTCAGTACTTC
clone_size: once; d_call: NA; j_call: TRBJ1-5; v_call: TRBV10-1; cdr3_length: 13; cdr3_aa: CAGTEQINQPQHF; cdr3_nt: TGCGCCGGCACTGAACAGATCAATCAGCCCCAGCATTTT
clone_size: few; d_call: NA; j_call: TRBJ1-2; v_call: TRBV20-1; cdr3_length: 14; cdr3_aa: CSVAPARTNYGYTF; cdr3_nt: TGCAGTGTTGCCCCCGCGCGTACTAACTATGGCTACACCTTC
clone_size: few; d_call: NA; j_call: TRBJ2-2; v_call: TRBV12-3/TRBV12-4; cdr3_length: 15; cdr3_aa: CASSLGGRSTGEPFF; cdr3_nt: TGTGCCAGCAGTTTAGGTGGTCGAAGCACCGGGGAGCCGTTTTTT
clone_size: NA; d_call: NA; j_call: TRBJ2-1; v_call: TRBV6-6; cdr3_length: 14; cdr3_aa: CASSYSAASNEQFF; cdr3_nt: TGTGCCAGCAGTTACTCAGCGGCAAGCAATGAGCAGTTCTTC
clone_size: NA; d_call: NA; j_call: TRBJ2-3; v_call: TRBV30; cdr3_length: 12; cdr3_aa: CACPGVGDTQYF; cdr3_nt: TGTGCCTGTCCAGGGGTCGGAGATACGCAGTATTTT
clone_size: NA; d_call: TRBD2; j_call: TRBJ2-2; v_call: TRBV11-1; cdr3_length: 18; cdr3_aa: CASSSGLAGGRSTGELSF; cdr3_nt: TGTGCCAGCAGCTCGGGTCTAGCGGGGGGTAGATCCACCGGGGAGCTGTCTTTT
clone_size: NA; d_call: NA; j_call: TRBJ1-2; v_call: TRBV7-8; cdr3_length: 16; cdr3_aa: CASSFLRGGCSYGYTF; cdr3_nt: TGTGCCAGCAGCTTCTTGCGTGGGGGGTGCAGCTATGGCTACACCTTC
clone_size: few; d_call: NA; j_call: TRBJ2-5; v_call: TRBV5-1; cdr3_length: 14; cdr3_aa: CASSPGLGLETQYF; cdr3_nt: TGCGCCAGCAGCCCGGGATTGGGATTGGAGACCCAGTACTTC
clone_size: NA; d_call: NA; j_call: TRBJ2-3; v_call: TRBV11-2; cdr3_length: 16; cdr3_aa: CASSLGAGVSTDTQYF; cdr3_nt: TGTGCCAGCAGCTTAGGGGCAGGGGTCAGCACAGATACGCAATATTTT
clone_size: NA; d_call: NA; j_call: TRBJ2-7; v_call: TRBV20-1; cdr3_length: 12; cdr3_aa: CSVDRSSYEQYF; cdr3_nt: TGCAGTGTCGACAGGAGCTCCTACGAGCAGTACTTC
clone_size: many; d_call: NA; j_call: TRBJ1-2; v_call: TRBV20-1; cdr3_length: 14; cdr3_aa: CSARESQPRAGYTF; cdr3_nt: TGCAGTGCTAGGGAGTCACAGCCGCGGGCTGGCTACACCTTC
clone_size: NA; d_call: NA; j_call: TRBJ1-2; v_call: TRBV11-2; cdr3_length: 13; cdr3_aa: CARSLRPNYGYSF; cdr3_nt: TGTGCCAGGAGCCTCCGACCTAACTATGGCTACAGCTTC